Described below is a single T cell receptor beta chain sequence and its context. Antigen unknown. Sequencing used immunoSEQ multiplex PCR; TCRdb keeps in-frame clones, though not all of them. The sample comprises some 29,000 clones, over 75% of which are singletons, and about 14% rests with the top ten. CDR3 length: 16 amino acids. Germline CDR1 reads SGHTA; CDR2 reads FQGNSA. V shed 1 base and J shed 7 bases, with 17 bases lying between them. Before the COVID-19 pandemic, during about 2011-2019, CD4+ T cells were taken from unexposed donors. CD4+ T cells were isolated from the cells after roughly 11 days of culture. Unexposed-donor CD4+ T cells were probed with SARS-CoV-2 S/N and four cold-coronavirus spikes, cells permitting. The data stem from a study of CD4 T cells in relation to SARS-CoV-2 and coronaviruses. Looking at the study overall: No peptide or an HIV-1 Nef peptide pool served as negative control.

Regarding the study as a whole: No crossreactivity against non-spike viral proteins was tested here. Monoreactive clones expanded significantly more to SARS-CoV-2 than crossreactive clones did.

The sample taken for sequencing was CD4+ T cells from PBMCs, cultured in vitro. The chain joins TRBV7-2 to TRBJ2-1; D not resolved. This receptor was identified in a human donor in good health. The CDR3: CASSLGEGPPRNEQFF. Written as DNA, the CDR3 is TGTGCCAGCAGCTTAGGGGAAGGGCCGCCGAGGAATGAGCAGTTCTTC.